This T cell receptor (beta chain) originates from a study of T cell therapy after organ transplantation. Study-wide context: Patients received up to 6 T cell doses every 2 weeks. Two of the ten patients were classed as nonresponders.

Here immunoSEQ multiplex PCR was the method, and the copy in TCRdb shows in-frame clones only, minus some. Here the sample spans 45,000 to 50,000 clones, 94% being singletons. Patients were solid-organ transplant recipients with drug-resistant or recurrent cytomegalovirus. The V gene's germline CDR1 is SGHAT and CDR2 FQNNGV. This CDR3 has 14 amino acids. V dropped 5 bases and J dropped 0 bases, with 11 bases sitting between them. Only one count was recorded for this clone. Its specificity is unknown. Specimen: CD8+ T cells from blood, collected before autologous CMV-specific T cell therapy. The J gene is TRBJ2-7, the V gene TRBV11-2; D possibly corresponds to TRBD1 (6 bases). This clonotype was sampled from a human patient who had received a solid organ transplant and had CMV disease. CDR3: CASSLGGHSYEQYF. CDR3 nucleotide sequence: TGTGCCAGCAGCCTTGGGGGCCACTCCTACGAGCAGTACTTC.